This T cell receptor beta chain was profiled in a study of shared T cell receptors in the human thymus. The CDR3 runs 18 residues. Germline CDR1 SGHDN, CDR2 FVKESK. J lost 1 base, V lost 3 bases, and 12 bases had no gene match. Assay used: immunoSEQ multiplex PCR; TCRdb lists only in-frame clones, some missing. The sample holds about 730,000 clones; 80% to 90% are singletons and the top ten take about 0.0098%. These data also featured in a second study, about human thymus T cells.

This TCR was recovered from a girl under two years old with a congenital heart defect. The genes are TRBV14 and TRBJ1-1, with TRBD1 matching 9 bases. Sequenced input: thymocytes. CDR3 nucleotide sequence: TGTGCCAGCAGCCATCTCGGGGACAGGGCGACAGAGAACACTGAAGCTTTCTTT. Amino acids: CASSHLGDRATENTEAFF.